The rows below give T cell receptor beta chains drawn from one sample of a study of cytomegalovirus exposure and HLA in healthy donors. Profiling relied on immunoSEQ multiplex PCR, and the TCRdb table lists in-frame clones only, not all of them. The data contain 150,000 to 200,000 clones, more than 80% of them singletons. Sequenced: PBMCs. The source is a woman younger than 30 in good health and CMV-seronegative. Each CDR3 is given with its conserved first and last residue. The D gene is left open where the match is weak. Some rows mark clone size as missing; the rest say once, few, many or name a class of expanded clone.

>TRBV6-5|-|TRBJ2-7|-
CASSFPSGGNYEQYF
TGTGCCAGCAGTTTCCCCTCCGGGGGAAACTACGAGCAGTACTTC
>TRBV2|TRBD1|TRBJ2-1|-
CASRAKRGQGPGNEQFF
TGTGCCAGCAGGGCCAAAAGGGGGCAGGGCCCTGGCAATGAGCAGTTCTTC
>TRBV9|TRBD2|TRBJ2-7|-
CASSATIAGGPYEQYF
TGTGCCAGCAGCGCGACAATAGCGGGAGGGCCCTACGAGCAGTACTTC
>TRBV5-1|TRBD1|TRBJ1-1|-
CASSPTGMGNTEAFF
TGCGCCAGCAGTCCGACAGGGATGGGGAACACTGAAGCTTTCTTT
>TRBV9|TRBD1|TRBJ2-1|-
CASSVRQGAYNEQFF
TGTGCCAGCAGCGTGAGACAGGGGGCTTACAATGAGCAGTTCTTC
>TRBV18|-|TRBJ2-2|-
CASSPTYSVDTGELFF
TGTGCCAGCTCACCGACGTATAGCGTCGACACCGGGGAGCTGTTTTTT
>TRBV6-5|TRBD1|TRBJ2-5|-
CASRGTGVETQYF
TGTGCCAGCAGAGGGACAGGGGTAGAGACCCAGTACTTC
>TRBV19|TRBD2|TRBJ2-1|-
CASSTGEWAGGHEQFF
TGTGCCAGTAGTACCGGGGAGTGGGCGGGAGGGCATGAGCAGTTCTTC
>TRBV7-9|TRBD1|TRBJ1-6|once
CASSLGAGGITDSPLHF
TGTGCCAGCAGCTTAGGGGCAGGGGGAATAACTGATTCACCCCTCCACTTT
>TRBV5-1|-|TRBJ1-1|-
CASSPTGMRAFF
TGCGCCAGCAGTCCGACAGGAATGAGGGCTTTCTTT
>TRBV7-4|TRBD1|TRBJ1-2|-
CASSLGFRDSYGYTF
TGTGCCAGCAGCTTAGGATTCCGGGACAGCTATGGCTACACCTTC
>TRBV28|TRBD2|TRBJ2-5|-
CASSLWGLAEKETQYF
TGTGCCAGCAGTTTATGGGGACTAGCGGAAAAAGAGACCCAGTACTTC
>TRBV18|-|TRBJ2-7|-
CASSRTGGSEAYEQYF
TGTGCCAGCTCACGAACTGGAGGTTCTGAAGCATACGAGCAGTACTTC
>TRBV7-9|-|TRBJ1-2|-
CASSLELGAYGYTF
TGTGCCAGCAGCTTAGAGTTGGGGGCCTATGGCTACACCTTC
>TRBV25-1|-|TRBJ1-3|-
CASSGGFGNTIYF
TGTGCCAGCAGTGGAGGGTTTGGAAACACCATATATTTT
>TRBV19|-|TRBJ1-5|once
CASSIWDTHNQPQHF
TGTGCCAGTAGTATTTGGGACACTCACAATCAGCCCCAGCATTTT
>TRBV2|-|TRBJ1-2|-
CASMEGLSHGYTF
TGTGCCAGCATGGAGGGGCTATCGCATGGCTACACCTTC
>TRBV18|-|TRBJ1-1|-
CASTTWTDNTEAFF
TGTGCCAGCACTACTTGGACAGACAACACTGAAGCTTTCTTT
>TRBV10-2|TRBD2|TRBJ2-1|-
CASSDSGREQFF
TGCGCCAGCAGTGACAGCGGGAGGGAACAGTTCTTC
>TRBV10-3|TRBD1|TRBJ1-1|-
CAISLDRGPYEAFF
TGTGCCATCAGTCTGGACAGGGGGCCATATGAAGCTTTCTTT
>TRBV5-6|-|TRBJ2-1|-
CASSLVSLAGEQFF
TGTGCCAGCAGCTTGGTATCCCTCGCAGGGGAGCAGTTCTTC
>TRBV5-1|TRBD2|TRBJ2-7|-
CASSLASGYEQYF
TGCGCCAGCAGCTTGGCTAGCGGCTACGAGCAGTACTTC
>TRBV28|-|TRBJ2-1|few
CASSLPGNEQFF
TGTGCCAGCAGTTTACCGGGAAATGAGCAGTTCTTC
>TRBV27|-|TRBJ2-7|-
CASSPGAAGNYEQYF
TGTGCCAGCAGTCCCGGAGCCGCCGGAAACTACGAGCAGTACTTC
>TRBV4-1|TRBD1|TRBJ1-1|-
CASSQVWTGGTEAFF
TGCGCCAGCAGCCAAGTCTGGACAGGGGGCACTGAAGCTTTCTTT
>TRBV19|-|TRBJ1-1|-
CASSIDRGNVAFF
TGTGCCAGTAGTATTGATCGGGGGAACGTAGCTTTCTTT
>TRBV6-6|TRBD1|TRBJ1-6|-
CASSTDRVSPLHF
TGTGCCAGCAGTACGGACAGGGTCTCACCCCTCCACTTT
>TRBV2|TRBD1|TRBJ2-7|-
CASSRQGKFEQYF
TGTGCCAGCAGCCGACAGGGGAAATTCGAGCAGTACTTC
>TRBV5-4|-|TRBJ2-1|-
CASRPDLFNEQFF
TGTGCCAGCAGGCCCGACTTGTTCAATGAGCAGTTCTTC
>TRBV9|-|TRBJ1-1|-
CASSTRQTMNTEAFF
TGTGCCAGCAGCACCCGACAAACCATGAACACTGAAGCTTTCTTT
>TRBV11-2|-|TRBJ2-3|few
CASSLAGVRNTQYF
TGTGCCAGCAGCTTAGCGGGGGTCCGAAATACGCAGTATTTT
>TRBV7-6|TRBD1|TRBJ2-7|-
CASSLKGADEQYF
TGTGCCAGCAGCTTAAAGGGGGCAGACGAGCAGTACTTC
>TRBV9|TRBD2|TRBJ2-2|-
CASSGATLAGSGELFF
TGTGCCAGCAGCGGAGCAACCCTAGCGGGATCCGGGGAGCTGTTTTTT
>TRBV4-2|TRBD2|TRBJ2-1|-
CASSYSSGGTYNEQFF
TGTGCCAGCAGCTATTCTAGCGGGGGGACCTACAATGAGCAGTTCTTC
>TRBV5-5|TRBD1|TRBJ1-1|once
CASSFRTGLNTEAFF
TGTGCCAGCAGCTTCCGGACAGGGCTGAACACTGAAGCTTTCTTT
>TRBV11-3|TRBD1|TRBJ1-1|-
CASSRTGANTEAFF
TGTGCCAGCTCTCGGACAGGGGCTAACACTGAAGCTTTCTTT
>TRBV5-1|TRBD2|TRBJ2-1|-
CASSLASSGSWGNEQFF
TGCGCCAGCAGCTTGGCCTCTAGCGGGAGTTGGGGCAATGAGCAGTTCTTC
>TRBV19|-|TRBJ2-1|-
CASSIASPGYEQFF
TGTGCCAGTAGTATAGCTTCACCCGGGTATGAGCAGTTCTTC
>TRBV5-8|TRBD2|TRBJ2-3|-
CASSLQGGVRRDTQYF
TGTGCCAGCAGCTTGCAGGGAGGGGTTCGTCGTGATACGCAGTATTTT
>TRBV28|-|TRBJ2-7|-
CASSSFQARAYEQYF
TGTGCCAGCAGTTCATTTCAAGCACGAGCTTACGAGCAGTACTTC
>TRBV2|-|TRBJ1-5|-
CASSVGFTGQPQHF
TGTGCCAGCAGTGTCGGGTTTACAGGTCAGCCCCAGCATTTT
>TRBV30|-|TRBJ1-2|-
CAWSSAVGGYTF
TGTGCCTGGAGTAGCGCAGTCGGCGGCTACACCTTC
>TRBV10-1|-|TRBJ2-3|-
CARKGFYTQYF
TGCGCCAGGAAGGGGTTTTATACGCAGTATTTT
>TRBV29-1|TRBD1|TRBJ2-5|few
CSVALSGGETQYF
TGCAGCGTTGCCTTATCAGGGGGTGAGACCCAGTACTTC
>TRBV4-1|-|TRBJ1-5|-
CASSQPTANQPQHF
TGCGCCAGCAGCCAGCCGACAGCAAATCAGCCCCAGCATTTT
>TRBV6-1|-|TRBJ1-2|once
CASSGVLGMSYGYTF
TGTGCCAGCAGTGGGGTTCTCGGGATGAGCTATGGCTACACCTTC
>TRBV9|-|TRBJ2-5|-
CASSVRLGSETQYF
TGTGCCAGCAGCGTAAGGTTGGGCTCAGAGACCCAGTACTTC
>TRBV4-1|TRBD1|TRBJ1-5|-
CASSRGQGETQPQHF
TGCGCCAGCAGCCGAGGACAGGGGGAAACTCAGCCCCAGCATTTT
>TRBV7-9|TRBD1|TRBJ2-3|-
CSSSIGQGAADTQYF
TGTTCCAGCAGCATCGGACAGGGGGCGGCAGATACGCAGTATTTT
>TRBV27|TRBD2|TRBJ2-1|-
CASSLGGGVSYNEQFF
TGTGCCAGCAGTTTGGGCGGGGGGGTCTCCTACAATGAGCAGTTCTTC
>TRBV7-9|TRBD2|TRBJ2-2|few
CASSSDSTSGSGELFF
TGTGCCAGCAGCTCCGACTCGACTAGCGGGAGTGGGGAGCTGTTTTTT
>TRBV5-1|-|TRBJ1-5|-
CASSSTGISNQPQHF
TGCGCCAGCAGCTCTACAGGGATCTCGAATCAGCCCCAGCATTTT
>TRBV2|TRBD1|TRBJ2-2|-
CASRRDRPNTGELFF
TGTGCCAGCAGAAGGGACAGACCGAACACCGGGGAGCTGTTTTTT
>TRBV2|TRBD1|TRBJ2-7|-
CASSDRGQGSSEQYF
TGTGCCAGCAGTGACCGGGGACAGGGTTCGAGCGAGCAGTACTTC
>TRBV4-1|TRBD1|TRBJ1-2|-
CASSQDESGGDGYTF
TGCGCCAGCAGCCAAGATGAGTCAGGGGGCGATGGCTACACCTTC
>TRBV15|-|TRBJ1-3|-
CATSSGPQGNTIYF
TGTGCCACCAGCAGTGGGCCCCAGGGAAACACCATATATTTT
>TRBV19|-|TRBJ2-6|-
CASSRAGGSSGANVLTF
TGTGCCAGTAGTAGGGCAGGGGGGTCCTCTGGGGCCAACGTCCTGACTTTC